Given below is one T cell receptor (beta chain) in context. Its antigen remains unidentified. The data were taken from a study of T cell responses to AZD1222 COVID-19 vaccine. The protocol was immunoSEQ multiplex PCR, while the TCRdb copy is restricted to in-frame clones and leaves out a portion. The sample shows some 150,000 clones, around nine tenths of them seen only once. Findings and caveats of the study: There were repertoire samples only from the period after the peak T cell response.

Germline assignment: CDR1 KGHSH and CDR2 LQKENI. J gave up 3 bases and V 1 base, and 7 bases lay outside the gene matches. The CDR3 spans 16 residues. Specimen: peripheral blood, collected 28 days after the second AZD1222 dose. This TCR was sampled from an adult who received the AZD1222 COVID-19 vaccine. The rearrangement joins TRBV18 to TRBJ1-1, with 8 bases lining up with TRBD1. CDR3 residues: CASSPRLTGEYTEAFF. CDR3 DNA sequence: TGTGCCAGCTCACCACGTTTGACAGGGGAATACACTGAAGCTTTCTTT.